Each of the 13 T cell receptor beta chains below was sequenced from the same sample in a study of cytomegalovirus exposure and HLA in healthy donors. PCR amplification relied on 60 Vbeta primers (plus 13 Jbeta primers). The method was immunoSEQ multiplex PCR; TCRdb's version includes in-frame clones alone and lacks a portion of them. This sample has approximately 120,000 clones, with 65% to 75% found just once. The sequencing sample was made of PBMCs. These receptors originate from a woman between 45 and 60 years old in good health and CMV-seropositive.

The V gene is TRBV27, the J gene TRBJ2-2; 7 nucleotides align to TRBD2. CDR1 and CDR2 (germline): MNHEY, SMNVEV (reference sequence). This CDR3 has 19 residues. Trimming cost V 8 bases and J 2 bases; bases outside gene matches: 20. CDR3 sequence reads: CASGLAVLATYSNTGELFF. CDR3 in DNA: TGTGCCAGCGGACTCGCAGTACTAGCGACTTATTCAAACACCGGGGAGCTGTTTTTT.

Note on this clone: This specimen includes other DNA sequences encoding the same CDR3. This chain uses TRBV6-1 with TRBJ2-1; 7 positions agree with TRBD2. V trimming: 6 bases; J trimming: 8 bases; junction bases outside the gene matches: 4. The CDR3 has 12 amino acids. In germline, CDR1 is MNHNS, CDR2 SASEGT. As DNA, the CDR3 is TGTGCCAGCAGGGGGGGGGAGTATGAGCAGTTCTTC. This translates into CASRGGEYEQFF.

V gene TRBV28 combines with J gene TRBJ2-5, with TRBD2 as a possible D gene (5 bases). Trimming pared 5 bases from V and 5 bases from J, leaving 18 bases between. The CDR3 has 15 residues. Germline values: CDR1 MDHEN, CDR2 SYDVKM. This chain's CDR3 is CASSIRVTGFETQYF. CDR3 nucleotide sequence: TGTGCCAGCAGTATCAGAGTTACGGGGTTCGAGACCCAGTACTTC.

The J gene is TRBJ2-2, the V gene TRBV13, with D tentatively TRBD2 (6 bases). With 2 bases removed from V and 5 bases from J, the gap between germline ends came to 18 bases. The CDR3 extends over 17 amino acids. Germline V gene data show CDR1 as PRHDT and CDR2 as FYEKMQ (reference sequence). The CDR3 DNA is TGTGCCAGCAGCTTAAGCCAGACGCGGGGCGTAACCGGGGAGCTGTTTTTT. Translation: CASSLSQTRGVTGELFF.

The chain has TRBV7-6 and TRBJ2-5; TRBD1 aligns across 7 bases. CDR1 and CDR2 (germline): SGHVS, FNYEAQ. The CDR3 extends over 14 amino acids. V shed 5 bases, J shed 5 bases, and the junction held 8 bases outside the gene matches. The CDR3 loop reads CASSQGQRRETQYF. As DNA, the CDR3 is TGTGCCAGCAGCCAGGGACAGCGCAGGGAGACCCAGTACTTC.

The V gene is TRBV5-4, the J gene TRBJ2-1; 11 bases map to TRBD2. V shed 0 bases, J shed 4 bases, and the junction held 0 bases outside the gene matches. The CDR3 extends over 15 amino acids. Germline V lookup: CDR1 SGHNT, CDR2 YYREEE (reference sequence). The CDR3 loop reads CASSLGLAGYNEQFF. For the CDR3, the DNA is TGTGCCAGCAGCTTGGGACTAGCGGGATACAATGAGCAGTTCTTC.

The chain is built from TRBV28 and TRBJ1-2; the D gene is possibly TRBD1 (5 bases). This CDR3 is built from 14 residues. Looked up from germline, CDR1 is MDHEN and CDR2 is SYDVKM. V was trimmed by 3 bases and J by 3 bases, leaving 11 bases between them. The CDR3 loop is CASSFDSSYYGYTF. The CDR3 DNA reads TGTGCCAGCAGTTTTGACAGCTCCTACTATGGCTACACCTTC.

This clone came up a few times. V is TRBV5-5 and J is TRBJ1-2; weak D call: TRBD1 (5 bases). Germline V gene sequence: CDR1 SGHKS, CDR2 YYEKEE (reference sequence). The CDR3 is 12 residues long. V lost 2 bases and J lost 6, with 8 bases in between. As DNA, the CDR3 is TGTGCCAGCAGCTTACAGGAGAATGGCTACACCTTC. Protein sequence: CASSLQENGYTF.

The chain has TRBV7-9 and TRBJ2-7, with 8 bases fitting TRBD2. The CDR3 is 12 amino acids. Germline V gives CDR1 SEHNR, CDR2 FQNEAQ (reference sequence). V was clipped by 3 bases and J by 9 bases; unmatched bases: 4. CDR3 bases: TGTGCCAGCAGCTTGAGCGGGGGCGGGCAGTACTTC. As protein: CASSLSGGGQYF.

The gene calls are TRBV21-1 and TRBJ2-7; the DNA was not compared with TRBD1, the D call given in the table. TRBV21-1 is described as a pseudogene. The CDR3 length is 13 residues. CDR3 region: CASSRQGWYEQYF. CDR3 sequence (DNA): TGTGCCAGCAGCAGACAGGGTTGGTACGAGCAGTACTTC.

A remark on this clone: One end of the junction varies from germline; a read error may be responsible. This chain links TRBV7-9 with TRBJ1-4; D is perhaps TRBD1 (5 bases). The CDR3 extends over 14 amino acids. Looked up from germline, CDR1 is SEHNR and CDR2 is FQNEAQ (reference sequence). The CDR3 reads CASSFQGSNEKLVF. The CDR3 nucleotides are TGTGCCAGCAGCTTTCAGGGATCTAATGAAAAACTGGTTTTT.

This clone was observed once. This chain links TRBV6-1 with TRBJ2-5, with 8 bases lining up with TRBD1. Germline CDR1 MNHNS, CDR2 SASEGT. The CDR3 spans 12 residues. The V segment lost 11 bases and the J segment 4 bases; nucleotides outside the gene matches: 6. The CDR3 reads CAADRGTETQYF. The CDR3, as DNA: TGTGCCGCAGACAGGGGTACAGAGACCCAGTACTTC.

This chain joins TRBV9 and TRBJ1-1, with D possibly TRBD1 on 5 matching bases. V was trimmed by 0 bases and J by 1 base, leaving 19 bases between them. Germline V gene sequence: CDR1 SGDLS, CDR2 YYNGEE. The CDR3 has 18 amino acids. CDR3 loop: CASSVAGTPLGGNTEAFF. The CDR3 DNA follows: TGTGCCAGCAGCGTAGCTGGGACCCCCCTCGGGGGGAACACTGAAGCTTTCTTT.